Listed below are T cell receptor beta chains from one sample, sequenced in a study of PD-1 blockade in classical Hodgkin lymphoma. The protocol was immunoSEQ multiplex PCR, while the TCRdb copy is restricted to in-frame clones and leaves out a portion. Of about 25,000 clones detected, over 75% appear once; the ten largest clones hold about 3%. This material consisted of CD4+ T cells from blood, taken before the fourth cycle of nivolumab. These receptors were taken from a human donor with classical Hodgkin lymphoma. Both conserved end residues are part of each CDR3. Each record gives: D gene, V gene, clone size, J gene, CDR3 DNA, CDR3 protein. The D gene is left open where the match is weak. Clone size is shown for a subset of rows, as once, few, many or a class of expanded clone.

TRBD1,TRBV6-5,.,TRBJ1-5,TGTGCCAGCAGTTACTCGACAGGGAGGAACGATCAGCCCCAGCATTTT,CASSYSTGRNDQPQHF
TRBD2,TRBV2,few,TRBJ2-7,TGTGCCAGCAGTGTGCGGGGGGTTTACGAGCAGTACTTC,CASSVRGVYEQYF
.,TRBV6-1,once,TRBJ2-7,TGTGCCAGCAGTGAAGGGCCAGTCTCCTACGAGCAGTACTTC,CASSEGPVSYEQYF
TRBD2,TRBV11-2,.,TRBJ2-1,TGTGCCAGCAGCTTATGGCGGGGGGGCGATGAGCAGTTCTTC,CASSLWRGGDEQFF
TRBD2,TRBV5-5,.,TRBJ2-5,TGTGCCAGCAGCTTAGTGACTAGCGGGGGAGAGACCCAGTACTTC,CASSLVTSGGETQYF
.,TRBV7-2,.,TRBJ1-4,TGTGCCAGCAGCTTGGGGGGGCAGGGGTTCGAAAAACTGTTTTTT,CASSLGGQGFEKLFF
.,TRBV29-1,.,TRBJ2-3,TGCAGCGTTGATCCTCTTGGGGGGGCAGCCACAGATACGCAGTATTTT,CSVDPLGGAATDTQYF
.,TRBV6-5,.,TRBJ2-5,TGTGCCAGCAGTTACTGGCGGGGGCCCCAAGAGACCCAGTACTTC,CASSYWRGPQETQYF
.,TRBV18,once,TRBJ2-5,TGTGCCAGCTCCCCAGGGGACCAAGAGACCCAGTACTTC,CASSPGDQETQYF
TRBD1,TRBV6-6,.,TRBJ1-2,TGTGCCAGCAGTCGCGGGACAGGGCGTTATGGCTACACCTTC,CASSRGTGRYGYTF